One and the same sample provided the 22 T cell receptor beta chains below, sequenced in a study of blood T cell repertoires in COVID-19. The data were produced by immunoSEQ multiplex PCR, yet TCRdb's version contains in-frame clones alone and is incomplete. The sample has over 300,000 clones; 90% are singletons. The source material was peripheral blood. These receptors came from a man in his late teens or twenties with active or convalescent COVID-19.

The genes are TRBV28 and TRBJ1-1, with a possible D match to TRBD1 (6 bases). The V gene's germline CDR1 is MDHEN and CDR2 SYDVKM. Deletions cut 3 bases from V and 1 base from J, with 12 bases between. This CDR3 has 15 amino acids. CDR3 sequence (DNA): TGTGCCAGCAGTTTCAACAGGGATACGAACACTGAAGCTTTCTTT. Translating gives CASSFNRDTNTEAFF.

The V call is TRBV12-2, the J call TRBJ2-1; no DNA check was done on the table's D call, TRBD2. TRBV12-2 is tagged as a pseudogene. CDR3 length: 12 amino acids. The DNA of the CDR3 is TGTGCAAGTCGCTTAGTAGACAATGAGCAGTTCTTC. It codes for CASRLVDNEQFF.

Note on this clone: The same CDR3 also results from other DNA sequences found in this sample. The chain links TRBV29-1 to TRBJ1-1; D unclear. The CDR3 is 13 residues long. Germline V gene data show CDR1 as SQVTM and CDR2 as ANQGSEA. The V end was cut by 4 bases, the J end by 0 bases, with 9 bases between. DNA of the CDR3: TGCAGCGTTGTGGGCGGGATGAACACTGAAGCTTTCTTT. Its translation is CSVVGGMNTEAFF. The entire variable domain, with the rest obtained from reference TRBV29-1 and TRBJ1-1, is as follows: SAVISQKPSRDICQRGTSLTIQCQVDSQVTMMFWYRQQPGQSLTLIATANQGSEATYESGFVIDKFPISRPNLTFSTLTVSNMSPEDSSIYLCSVVGGMNTEAFFGQGTRLTVV.

The genes are TRBV15 and TRBJ1-2; D is possibly TRBD1 (5 bases). The V and J ends lost 4 bases and 4 bases respectively, with 19 bases between them. This CDR3 has 16 residues. Germline V gene lookup returns CDR1 LNHNV and CDR2 YYDKDF (reference sequence). CDR3 in amino acids: CATSTRGSGSVYGYTF. DNA for the CDR3: TGTGCCACCAGCACACGGGGGTCGGGGTCGGTCTATGGCTACACCTTC.

This clone was seen just once. The chain is built from TRBV24-1 and TRBJ1-1, with D maybe TRBD1 (5 bases). Trimming cost V 7 bases and J 1 base, with 9 bases left between them. CDR1 KGHDR and CDR2 SFDVKD come from the germline V gene. This CDR3 comprises 13 residues. The CDR3 DNA follows: TGTGCCACCAGCCGGGGGGGGAACACTGAAGCTTTCTTT. Amino acids: CATSRGGNTEAFF.

The chain has TRBV5-5 and TRBJ2-5, with 13 bases fitting TRBD2. CDR3 length: 16 residues. Germline loops: CDR1 SGHKS, CDR2 YYEKEE (reference sequence). With V trimmed by 4 bases and J by 4 bases, 7 bases remained unmatched. CDR3 region: CASSLRTSGGSETQYF. The DNA of the CDR3 is TGTGCCAGCAGCCTAAGGACTAGCGGGGGTTCAGAGACCCAGTACTTC.

V gene TRBV6-1 combines with J gene TRBJ2-7; D is possibly TRBD1 (5 bases). The V gene lost 1 base and the J gene lost 9 bases, with 10 bases spanning the gap. The CDR3 has 12 residues. Germline CDR1 reads MNHNS; CDR2 reads SASEGT. The CDR3 bases are TGTGCCAGCAGTGAAGGAAGGGGATTGCAGTACTTC. Residues: CASSEGRGLQYF.

This chain connects TRBV6-4 to TRBJ1-2; D perhaps matches TRBD1 (5 bases). The CDR3 covers 13 residues. V was trimmed by 5 bases and J by 7 bases, leaving 14 bases between them. In germline, CDR1 is MRHNA, CDR2 SNTAGT. CDR3 loop: CASSSSGFSGYTF. CDR3 in DNA: TGTGCCAGCAGTTCCTCAGGGTTTTCTGGCTACACCTTC.

This chain links TRBV9 with TRBJ2-2; weak D call: TRBD2 (6 bases). CDR1 is SGDLS, CDR2 YYNGEE, per germline. The CDR3 covers 15 residues. V was shortened by 5 bases and J by 4 bases, with 15 bases between the two germline ends. CDR3 in DNA: TGTGCCAGCAGAGCCGGACTGGAGGGCACCGGGGAGCTGTTTTTT. Encoded protein: CASRAGLEGTGELFF.

This sequence joins TRBV5-5 and TRBJ1-5; D gene unclear. Trimming took 6 bases from V and 3 from J, leaving 13 bases between them. CDR3 length: 14 residues. Germline V gives CDR1 SGHKS, CDR2 YYEKEE (reference sequence). Here the CDR3 DNA reads TGTGCCAGCAATTCACGAGACAACAATCAGCCCCAGCATTTT. Its protein is CASNSRDNNQPQHF.

This chain joins TRBV18 and TRBJ2-7, with 7 nucleotides matching TRBD2. The CDR3 spans 14 residues. With 2 bases clipped from V and 3 bases from J, the junction kept 4 bases outside the gene matches. Germline V lookup: CDR1 KGHSH, CDR2 LQKENI. CDR3 DNA: TGTGCCAGCTCACCAAGGACTAGTTACTACGAGCAGTACTTC. It translates to CASSPRTSYYEQYF.

The chain is built from TRBV3-1 (or the pseudogene TRBV3-2) and TRBJ1-3; 8 bases fit TRBD1. V was pared by 0 bases and J by 1 base, with 2 bases of the junction left unmatched. The CDR3 extends over 16 amino acids. CDR1 and CDR2 (germline): LGHDT, YNNKEL (reference sequence). The DNA for the CDR3 is TGTGCCAGCAGCCAAGATTGGGACAGGTCTGGAAACACCATATATTTT. It encodes CASSQDWDRSGNTIYF.

The V gene is TRBV9, the J gene TRBJ1-1; possible D gene TRBD1, 5 bases. The CDR3 sequence is 12 residues long. The germline V gene encodes CDR1 SGDLS and CDR2 YYNGEE. Trimming took off 3 bases at V and 3 bases at J, with 6 bases between the two ends. Here the CDR3 reads CASSGQYTEAFF. The CDR3 bases are TGTGCCAGCAGCGGACAGTACACTGAAGCTTTCTTT.

This rearrangement joins TRBV27 to TRBJ1-2, with TRBD1 identical over 11 bases. The V segment lost 4 bases and the J segment 2 bases; nucleotides outside the gene matches: 3. Per germline, CDR1 MNHEY and CDR2 SMNVEV (reference sequence). The length of the CDR3 is 15 residues. The CDR3 spells CASSSGTGGNYGYTF. In nucleotides, the CDR3 is TGTGCCAGCAGTTCGGGGACAGGGGGGAACTATGGCTACACCTTC.

J is TRBJ1-1 and V is TRBV11-3; perhaps TRBD1 as D (5 bases). This CDR3 has 13 amino acids. The V end was cut by 6 bases, the J end by 3 bases, with 11 bases between. Germline V gene sequence: CDR1 SGHNT, CDR2 YENEEA. CDR3 loop: CASSFVGDTEAFF. CDR3 coding DNA: TGTGCCAGCAGTTTCGTAGGGGACACTGAAGCTTTCTTT.

CDR3 sequence (DNA): TGTGCCAGCAGCCTTTATACCGGGACAGAAGCTTTCTTT. It specifies CASSLYTGTEAFF. The V call is TRBV6-5, the J call TRBJ1-1; weak D call: TRBD1 (6 bases). Trimming left V 6 bases short and J 8 bases short, with 16 bases between. CDR3 length: 13 amino acids. Germline V CDR1 and CDR2: MNHEY, SVGAGI.

This chain links TRBV19 with TRBJ2-2; TRBD2 matches 10 bases. V lost 5 bases and J lost 5; bases outside the gene matches: 2. This CDR3 has 14 amino acids. Germline lookup yields CDR1 LNHDA and CDR2 SQIVND (reference sequence). CDR3 coding DNA: TGTGCCAGTAGTTTAGCGGGAGGAACCGGGGAGCTGTTTTTT. Residues: CASSLAGGTGELFF.

Regarding this clone: Other nucleotide sequences from this sample produce the same CDR3. The chain has TRBV7-3 and TRBJ2-5, with D possibly matching TRBD1 (6 bases). This CDR3 spans 13 amino acids. V lost 5 bases to trimming and J lost 3 bases, with 10 bases between them. The germline V gene encodes CDR1 SGHTA and CDR2 FQGTGA. This CDR3 reads CASSPGTKETQYF. The DNA of the CDR3 is TGTGCCAGCAGCCCCGGGACAAAAGAGACCCAGTACTTC.

The chain joins TRBV7-2 to TRBJ1-3; D is ambiguous. V was cut by 1 base and J by 0 bases, with 13 bases left in between. The V gene's germline CDR1 is SGHTA and CDR2 FQGNSA. This CDR3 has 17 residues. The CDR3 coding sequence is TGTGCCAGCAGCTTAGATATCCGGAGAACCTCTGGAAACACCATATATTTT. It translates to CASSLDIRRTSGNTIYF.

The chain recombines TRBV9 with TRBJ1-6, with TRBD1 matching over 7 bases. J lost 7 bases, V lost 2 bases, and 6 bases had no gene match. Germline loops: CDR1 SGDLS, CDR2 YYNGEE. CDR3 length: 15 amino acids. The chain's CDR3 is CASSVTTGRNSPLHF. CDR3 DNA: TGTGCCAGCAGCGTCACGACAGGGCGGAATTCACCCCTCCACTTT.

The chain carries TRBV3-1 (or the pseudogene TRBV3-2) and TRBJ2-5; perhaps TRBD2 as D (5 bases). The CDR3 runs 14 residues. V lost 1 base to trimming and J lost 4 bases, with 10 bases between them. Germline CDR1 reads LGHDT; CDR2 reads YNNKEL (reference sequence). CDR3 in DNA: TGTGCCAGCAGCCAAGTCCCGCGGGTAGAGACCCAGTACTTC. Translated, it gives CASSQVPRVETQYF.

CDR3: CASSLAGTPNSYEQYF. CDR3 DNA sequence: TGTGCCAGCAGCTTAGCGGGGACACCGAACTCCTACGAGCAGTACTTC. The chain uses TRBV7-9 and TRBJ2-7, with D tentatively TRBD1 (6 bases). CDR3 length equals 16 residues. V lost 0 bases to trimming and J lost 0 bases, with 12 bases between them. Germline values: CDR1 SEHNR, CDR2 FQNEAQ (reference sequence).